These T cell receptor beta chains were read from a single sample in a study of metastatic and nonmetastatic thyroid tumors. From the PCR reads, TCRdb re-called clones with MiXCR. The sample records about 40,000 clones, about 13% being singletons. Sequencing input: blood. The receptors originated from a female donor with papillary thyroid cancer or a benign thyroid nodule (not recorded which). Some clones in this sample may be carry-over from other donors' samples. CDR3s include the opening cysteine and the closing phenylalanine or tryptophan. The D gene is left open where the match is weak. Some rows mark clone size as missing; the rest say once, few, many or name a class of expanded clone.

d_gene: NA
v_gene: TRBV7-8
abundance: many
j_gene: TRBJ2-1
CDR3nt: TGTGCCAGCAGCTCCGGATACAATGAGCAGTTCTTC
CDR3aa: CASSSGYNEQFF

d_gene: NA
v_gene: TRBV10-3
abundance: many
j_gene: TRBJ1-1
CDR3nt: TGTGCCATCAGTGGGGGATACGGTGGCACTGAAGCTTTCTTT
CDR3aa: CAISGGYGGTEAFF

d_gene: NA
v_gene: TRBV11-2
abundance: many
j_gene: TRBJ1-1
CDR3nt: TGTGCCAGCAGCCCCTGGGGGGGTCTAGAGATCGCTGAAGCTTTCTTT
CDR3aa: CASSPWGGLEIAEAFF

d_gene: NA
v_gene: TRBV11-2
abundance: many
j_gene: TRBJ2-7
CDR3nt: TGTGCCAGCAGCTTAAATTACTACGAGCAGTATTTC
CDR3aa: CASSLNYYEQYF

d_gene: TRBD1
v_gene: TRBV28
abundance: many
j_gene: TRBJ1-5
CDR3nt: TGTGCCAGCAGTATAGGACAGGGGTACGGTCAGCCCCAGCATTTT
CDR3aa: CASSIGQGYGQPQHF

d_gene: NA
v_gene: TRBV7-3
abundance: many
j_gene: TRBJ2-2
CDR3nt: TGTGCCAGCAGCTTATTATTAACCGGGGAGCTGTTTTTT
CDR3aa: CASSLLLTGELFF

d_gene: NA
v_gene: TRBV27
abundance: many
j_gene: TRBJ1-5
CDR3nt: TGTGCCAGCGCTCGAAAGTCCAATCAGCCCCAGCATTTT
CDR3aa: CASARKSNQPQHF

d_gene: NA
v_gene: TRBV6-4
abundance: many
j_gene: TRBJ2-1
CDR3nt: TGTGCCAGCAGTGACTCTTTAGGGCTCGTACAGTTCTTC
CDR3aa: CASSDSLGLVQFF

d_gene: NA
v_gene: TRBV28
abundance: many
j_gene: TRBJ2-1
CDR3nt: TGTGCCAGCAGTTTCACAGGGAGCTCCTACAATGAGCAGTTCTTC
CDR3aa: CASSFTGSSYNEQFF

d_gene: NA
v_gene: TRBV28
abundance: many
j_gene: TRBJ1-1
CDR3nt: TGTGCCAGCAGTCCTGGGGGTATGGACACTGAAGCTTTCTTT
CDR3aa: CASSPGGMDTEAFF

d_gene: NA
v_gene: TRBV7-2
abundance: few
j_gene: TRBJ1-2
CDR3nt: TGTGCCAGCAGCTTAGGCCCACAAAACTATGGCTACACCTTC
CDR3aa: CASSLGPQNYGYTF

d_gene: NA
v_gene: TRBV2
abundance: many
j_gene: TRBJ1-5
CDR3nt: TGTGCCAGCAGTGATAGAGGCAGGAATCAGCCCCAGCATTTT
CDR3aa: CASSDRGRNQPQHF

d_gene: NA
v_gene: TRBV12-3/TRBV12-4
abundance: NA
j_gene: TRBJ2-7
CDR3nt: TGTGCCAGCAGGGGGGTAACAGGTTCCACCTACGAGCAGTACTTC
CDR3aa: CASRGVTGSTYEQYF

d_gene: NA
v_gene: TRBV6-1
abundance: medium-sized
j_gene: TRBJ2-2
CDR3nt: TGTGCCAGCAGTCTTGGGGTCACCGGGGAGCTGTTTTTT
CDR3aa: CASSLGVTGELFF

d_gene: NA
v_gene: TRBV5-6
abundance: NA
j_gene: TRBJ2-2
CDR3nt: TGTGCCAGCATCGACGGCCCGAACACCGGGGAGCTGTTTTTT
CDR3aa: CASIDGPNTGELFF

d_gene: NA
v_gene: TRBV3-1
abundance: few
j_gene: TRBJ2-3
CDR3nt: TGTGCCAGCGGCTATGGAGGTTACACAGATACGCAGTATTTT
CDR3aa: CASGYGGYTDTQYF

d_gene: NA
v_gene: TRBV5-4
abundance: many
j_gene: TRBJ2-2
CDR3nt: TGTGCCAGCAGCTTGGCGGTCACGAACACCGGGGAGCTGTTTTTT
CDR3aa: CASSLAVTNTGELFF

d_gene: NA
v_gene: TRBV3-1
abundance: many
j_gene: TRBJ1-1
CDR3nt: TGTGCCAGCAGCCGGTCGACTGAAGCTTTCTTT
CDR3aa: CASSRSTEAFF